Sequencing of this TCR beta chain was carried out in a study of control samples from healthy donors and cancer patients. CDR1 MNHNY and CDR2 SVGAGI come from the germline V gene (reference sequence). This CDR3 has 13 residues. Trimming pared 3 bases from V and 5 bases from J, leaving 7 bases between. TCRdb's table, derived via immunoSEQ multiplex PCR, lists solely in-frame clones and lacks some. The profile shows more than 95,000 clones, around 87% of them singletons. The source material was blood. The rearrangement joins TRBV6-6 to TRBJ2-2; D unresolved. The TCR comes from a man between 35 and 55 years old in good health. CDR3 nucleotide sequence: TGTGCCAGCAGTTATTCTGGGACCGGGGAGCTGTTTTTT. Protein sequence: CASSYSGTGELFF.